This entry concerns a single T cell receptor (beta chain). This sample is part of a study of shared clonotypes between healthy human individuals. This CDR3 is built from 14 residues. The germline V gene has CDR1 SGHRS and CDR2 YFSETQ. The germline V and J ends were trimmed by 6 bases and 5 bases, with 14 bases remaining between them. The assay was immunoSEQ multiplex PCR, and TCRdb's table has in-frame clones only and misses some. The sample has over a million clones, around 74% seen once. Sequencing input: memory CD4+ T cells sorted from blood. As for subset: CD45RA-negative fraction. The gene calls are TRBV5-1 and TRBJ2-2; no clear D gene. The origin of this receptor is a young man in good health. CDR3 region: CASKSLAGTGELFF. The CDR3 DNA reads as TGCGCCAGCAAATCGTTAGCTGGGACCGGGGAGCTGTTTTTT.